These 11 T cell receptor beta chains were all obtained from the same sample, sequenced in a study of T cells after yellow fever vaccination. TCRdb processed the 5' RACE reads anew with MiXCR; each CDR3 protein has one entry. The repertoire consists of around 260,000 distinct CDR3 sequences, with around 4.9% occurring once and the leading ten covering approximately 3.5%. The sequencing here drew on CD4+ T cells sorted from PBMCs, taken on the day of the yellow fever booster vaccination. These receptor sequences come from a man aged 18-30 years who received the YFV17D yellow fever vaccine.

This clonotype was recorded a few times. V usage is TRBV10-2 and J usage is TRBJ2-4; D is uncertain. Germline lookup yields CDR1 WSHSY and CDR2 SAAADI. This CDR3 has 11 amino acids. The CDR3 is CGPRAKNIQYF. CDR3 in DNA: TGCGGCCCGAGAGCCAAAAACATTCAGTACTTC.

This clonotype came up many times. The chain recombines TRBV5-1 with TRBJ2-2, with TRBD1 identical over 10 bases. Germline lookup yields CDR1 SGHRS and CDR2 YFSETQ. The CDR3 loop spans 15 amino acids. V shed 4 bases, J shed 6 bases, and the junction held 6 bases outside the gene matches. For the CDR3, the DNA is TGCGCCAGCAGCCCCCGGACAGGGGGGGCCGGGGAGCTGTTTTTT. It translates to CASSPRTGGAGELFF.

About this clonotype itself: This may arise from a read error, as a much more abundant clone is one base away. V and J are TRBV20-1 and TRBJ2-5; a possible D gene is TRBD2 (5 bases). Gene TRBJ2-1 matches the end of the DNA better, so the J call may be wrong. Germline CDR1 reads DFQATT; CDR2 reads SNEGSKA (reference sequence). The CDR3 covers 13 residues. DNA of the CDR3: TGCAGTGCTCCTCTCGCGGGCCAAGAGACCCAGTTCTTC. This gives the protein CSAPLAGQETQFF.

The chain carries TRBV7-2 and TRBJ2-5, with D possibly matching TRBD2 (5 bases). Trimming left V 10 bases short and J 0 bases short, with 9 bases between. CDR1 is SGHTA and CDR2 is FQGNSA in the germline V gene. The CDR3 has 12 amino acids. CDR3 sequence reads: CATRRDQETQYF. In nucleotides, the CDR3 is TGTGCCACCAGGCGGGACCAAGAGACCCAGTACTTC.

This clonotype was recorded at least ten times. This sequence joins TRBV4-1 and TRBJ1-6, with 10 bases matching TRBD1. Germline loops: CDR1 MGHRA, CDR2 YSYEKL. V trimming: 6 bases; J trimming: 9 bases; junction bases outside the gene matches: 11. This CDR3 contains 16 residues. The CDR3 protein is CASSFSTDRGGSPLHF. The CDR3 nucleotides are TGCGCCAGCAGTTTTAGTACGGACAGGGGGGGTTCACCCCTCCACTTT.

V is TRBV18 and J is TRBJ1-1; D is ambiguous. This CDR3 has 14 residues. V lost 1 base and J lost 1, with 7 bases in between. CDR1 and CDR2 from the germline V gene are KGHSH and LQKENI. The CDR3 spells CASSPQRQNTEAFF. CDR3 nucleotide sequence: TGTGCCAGCTCACCACAGCGACAGAACACTGAAGCTTTCTTT.

This clonotype was counted a few times. The genes are TRBV3-1 and TRBJ2-3; no firm D call. Germline loops: CDR1 LGHDT, CDR2 YNNKEL (reference sequence). The CDR3 loop spans 14 amino acids. The V end was cut by 2 bases, the J end by 3 bases, with 9 bases between. This CDR3 is CASSQNRRTDTQYF. The CDR3 DNA follows: TGTGCCAGCAGCCAAAACCGCCGGACAGATACGCAGTATTTT.

This clonotype has just a few counts. DNA of the CDR3: TGCAGTGCTAGCCGGGACGGCGATCGGACCCAGTACTTC. Amino acid sequence: CSASRDGDRTQYF. The V and J genes are TRBV20-1 and TRBJ2-5; D assignment may be TRBD1 or TRBD2 (5 bases each). The CDR3 has 13 amino acids. Trimming took 3 bases from V and 7 from J, leaving 15 bases between them. Germline V gene data show CDR1 as DFQATT and CDR2 as SNEGSKA (reference sequence).

The V and J genes are TRBV3-1 and TRBJ2-7; a possible D gene is TRBD2 (6 bases). CDR1 is LGHDT, CDR2 YNNKEL, per germline (reference sequence). This CDR3 has 15 amino acids. V was trimmed by 1 base and J by 3 bases, leaving 13 bases between them. As DNA, the CDR3 is TGTGCCAGCAGCCAAGGGGTGGTAGCGGTCTACGAGCAGTACTTC. It is translated as CASSQGVVAVYEQYF.

This clonotype came up many times. The chain is built from TRBV5-4 and TRBJ2-5; 8 positions agree with TRBD1. Germline V gene sequence: CDR1 SGHNT, CDR2 YYREEE (reference sequence). Trimming took 6 bases from V and 2 from J; bases not matched to a gene: 0. The CDR3 is made up of 12 amino acids. CDR3 sequence (DNA): TGTGCCAGCAACAGGGGGCAAGAGACCCAGTACTTC. It specifies CASNRGQETQYF. Drawing the rest from reference TRBV5-4 and TRBJ2-5, the complete variable domain is ETGVTQSPTHLIKTRGQQVTLRCSSQSGHNTVSWYQQALGQGPQFIFQYYREEENGRGNFPPRFSGLQFPNYSSELNVNALELDDSALYLCASNRGQETQYFGPGTRLLVL.

This rearrangement joins TRBV5-4 to TRBJ2-7, with 7 bases that match TRBD1. The CDR3 runs to 14 residues. The germline V gene encodes CDR1 SGHNT and CDR2 YYREEE (reference sequence). Trimming at V came to 2 bases and at J to 1 base, leaving 3 bases not matched to a gene. In DNA form, the CDR3 reads TGTGCCAGCAGCTTTAAGGGACAGTCCTACGAGCAGTACTTC. Residues: CASSFKGQSYEQYF.